This TCR beta chain came from a study of cytomegalovirus exposure and HLA in healthy donors. Study-wide points: Sequencing likely produced, as an artifact, a cluster of highly shared sequence variants. It was reported in a later analysis that an Asian-associated ancestry cluster showed fewer N-insertions than the 666-donor mean. Only CMV serostatus was available as immune exposure information.

There are 13 residues in the CDR3. CDR1 is MGHRA, CDR2 YSYEKL, per germline. Trimming stripped 7 bases from V and 0 bases from J, with 9 bases between. Notes on this clone: Its antigen is not identified.

Vbeta (60) and Jbeta (13) primers were used in the PCR. Per the study methods: It was a later analysis that counted about 80 million unique TCR beta chains, of which some 10 million were shared. Assay used: immunoSEQ multiplex PCR; TCRdb lists only in-frame clones, some missing. The V and J calls and clone size come from that table; D and trimming were worked out from the DNA. In the table there are under 120,000 clones, about 80% of which are singletons. This clonotype originated in a female donor in good health and CMV-seropositive. The sample consisted of PBMCs. This chain links TRBV4-1 with TRBJ1-1; unclear D gene. CDR3: CASTGFMNTEAFF. The CDR3 bases are TGCGCCAGCACCGGGTTCATGAACACTGAAGCTTTCTTT.